This is a list of T cell receptor beta chains from one sample in a study of metastatic and nonmetastatic thyroid tumors. Using MiXCR, TCRdb re-called clones from the PCR reads. The sample has roughly 70,000 clones, roughly 18% seen once; the top ten hold roughly 12%. Sequencing used blood. The origin of the receptors is a female donor with papillary thyroid cancer or a benign thyroid nodule (not recorded which). Some clones in this sample may be carry-over from other donors' samples. Both conserved end residues are trimmed from each CDR3. A D gene is named only where the DNA matches it firmly.

d_call	v_call	cdr3_length	j_call	cdr3_aa
NA	TRBV24-1	14	TRBJ2-1	ATSDLKGYGSNEQF
TRBD2	TRBV10-3	11	TRBJ2-7	AIRLAGAGEQY
TRBD2	TRBV5-5	13	TRBJ2-7	ASSLPSSGVGEQY
NA	TRBV19	13	TRBJ2-7	AISGRDGGLYEQY
NA	TRBV5-6	15	TRBJ2-3	ASSSKLDPTFFDTQY
TRBD2	TRBV20-1	15	TRBJ2-1	SARDFHSSGSYGEQF
NA	TRBV2	11	TRBJ2-7	ASSGTGYDEQY
NA	TRBV20-1	13	TRBJ2-3	SAPGAASSTDTQY
NA	TRBV10-3	14	TRBJ2-7	AISEIPDNAPYEQY
TRBD2	TRBV6-2/TRBV6-3	15	TRBJ2-3	ARVVSQGLAGVGAQY
NA	TRBV3-1	10	TRBJ1-5	ASSPGNQPQH
TRBD2	TRBV6-1	13	TRBJ2-7	ASSRPGLAGYEQY
NA	TRBV24-1	14	TRBJ2-3	ATSVPDTLGTDTQY
TRBD1	TRBV7-6	13	TRBJ2-1	ASSRTGNGDNEQF
NA	TRBV3-1	16	TRBJ1-3	ASSQAPNVGAAGNTIY
NA	TRBV6-1	15	TRBJ2-6	ASSEQGGGSGANVLT
NA	TRBV9	14	TRBJ2-7	ASSEGEGLTPYEQY
NA	TRBV27	14	TRBJ1-1	ASSLRGAATITEAF
TRBD1	TRBV19	11	TRBJ2-7	ASSIGQVYEQY
TRBD2	TRBV11-1	14	TRBJ2-2	ASSHAGGSNTGELF
NA	TRBV5-1	13	TRBJ2-5	ASSLAGLAEETQY
TRBD2	TRBV7-3	13	TRBJ2-7	ASSILAGDSYEQY
NA	TRBV12-3/TRBV12-4	10	TRBJ2-2	ASSFRGGELF
TRBD1	TRBV20-1	11	TRBJ1-1	SGFQGAGTEAF
NA	TRBV10-3	9	TRBJ2-3	AIGSTDTQY
TRBD1	TRBV7-9	12	TRBJ2-4	ASSLVQGKNIQY
TRBD1	TRBV27	14	TRBJ1-1	ASSSQGAGVNTEAF
TRBD2	TRBV4-1	16	TRBJ2-7	ASSQAQFSSGVSYEQY
NA	TRBV5-1	12	TRBJ1-1	ASSSGTSNTEAF
TRBD1	TRBV20-1	11	TRBJ1-1	SGIKQGALGAF
TRBD2	TRBV6-4	13	TRBJ2-1	ASSDGTSGYNEQF
NA	TRBV5-4	15	TRBJ1-2	ASSFGRIEGGDYGYT
TRBD2	TRBV6-1	12	TRBJ2-1	ASSLRGVWVEQF
NA	TRBV20-1	11	TRBJ1-2	SARDGTSEGYT
TRBD1	TRBV6-5	13	TRBJ1-5	ASSYSMDRAQPQH
NA	TRBV9	14	TRBJ2-1	ASSVGAGALHNEQF
NA	TRBV12-5	11	TRBJ2-1	ASGLAGGGEQF
NA	TRBV6-2/TRBV6-3	16	TRBJ2-5	ASSRRPRDVWYQETQY
NA	TRBV4-2	16	TRBJ1-6	ASSQDPALAGMGSPLH
TRBD2	TRBV5-1	15	TRBJ2-1	ASSLVTSGSSYNEQF